These T cell receptor beta chains were read from a single sample in a study of blood T cell repertoires in COVID-19. Data came from immunoSEQ multiplex PCR; TCRdb stores just in-frame clones and leaves some out. The repertoire holds fewer than 350,000 clones, with almost 90% as singletons. Sequencing was carried out using PBMCs or T cells enriched from blood (not recorded which). These receptors all come from a woman aged 25 to 39 who had been exposed to COVID-19. The CDR3 runs from the conserved cysteine through the conserved F or W. The D gene is left open where the match is weak. Part of the rows lack a size; the others show once, few, many or a class for expanded clones.

TRBJ2-1 TRBD2 few TRBV9 TGTGCCAGCAGTTCTCTAGCGGGAGGACCTAACTCCTACAATGAGCAGTTCTTC CASSSLAGGPNSYNEQFF
TRBJ1-1 - - TRBV24-1 TGTGCCACCAGGGGGCAGGGGAACACTGAAGCTTTCTTT CATRGQGNTEAFF
TRBJ2-3 - - TRBV19 TGTGCCAGTAGTATCTTGGGCCCTAGCACAGATACGCAGTATTTT CASSILGPSTDTQYF
TRBJ2-3 TRBD2 - TRBV28 TGTGCCAGCAGTTCCCCCCCTAGCGGGAGGGCCCCAGATACGCAGTATTTT CASSSPPSGRAPDTQYF
TRBJ2-1 TRBD2 - TRBV3-1/TRBV3-2 TGTGCCAGCAGCCAAGATAGGCTAGCGGAGCTTACCGATGAGCAGTTCTTC CASSQDRLAELTDEQFF
TRBJ2-3 TRBD1 - TRBV11-2 TGTGCCAGCAGCCCGACAGGGGGCGTCGTAACAGATACGCAGTATTTT CASSPTGGVVTDTQYF
TRBJ2-1 TRBD2 - TRBV9 TGTGCCAGCAGCGTGGCGGGACTAGCGGGAGGTGATGAGCAGTTCTTC CASSVAGLAGGDEQFF
TRBJ2-2 TRBD1 - TRBV19 TGTGCCAGTATTCGACAGGGCGGCACCGGGGAGCTGTTTTTT CASIRQGGTGELFF
TRBJ1-1 - - TRBV27 TGTGCCAGCAGTTCCCGACGGGGCACTGAAGCTTTCTTT CASSSRRGTEAFF
TRBJ1-4 - - TRBV28 TGTGCCAGCAGCCCGGCAACTAATGAAAAACTGTTTTTT CASSPATNEKLFF
TRBJ2-5 TRBD2 - TRBV7-9 TGTGCCAGCAGCTTCTGGAAGTCAGTTGGGGGGGATATCCAAGAGACCCAGTACTTC CASSFWKSVGGDIQETQYF
TRBJ1-5 - - TRBV15 TGTGCTCAAAATCAGCCCCAGCATTTT CAQNQPQHF
TRBJ1-3 - - TRBV2 TGTGCCAGCAGAAAGGACACAAGCTCTGGAAACACCATATATTTT CASRKDTSSGNTIYF
TRBJ1-2 TRBD1 - TRBV6-5 TGTGCCAGCAGTAACAGGGGTTTTGGCTACACCTTC CASSNRGFGYTF
TRBJ2-2 - - TRBV7-3 TGTGCCAGCAGCTTAACGTTGCTAGCCCCCACCCTAACCGGGGAGCTGTTTTTT CASSLTLLAPTLTGELFF
TRBJ2-7 - few TRBV3-1/TRBV3-2 TGTGCCAGCAGCATACCAGCGGGCGAGCAGTACTTC CASSIPAGEQYF
TRBJ2-1 - - TRBV9 TGTGCCAGCAGCGTAGTTCGGGAGCCATACAATGAGCAGTTCTTC CASSVVREPYNEQFF
TRBJ2-3 TRBD2 - TRBV7-9 TGTGCCAGCAGCTTACTTCTAGCGGGGCCCACAGATACGCAGTATTTT CASSLLLAGPTDTQYF
TRBJ2-1 TRBD2 once TRBV4-1 TGCGCCAGCAGCCAAGATTTCCTAGCGGAGTCCTACAATGAGCAGTTCTTC CASSQDFLAESYNEQFF
TRBJ1-2 TRBD1 - TRBV5-1 TGCGCCAGCAGCTTACTTGGGGGACAGGGAGCTAACTATGGCTACACCTTC CASSLLGGQGANYGYTF